This T cell receptor beta chain was sequenced in a study of OX40 agonist ivuxolimab in advanced cancers. For the study at large: Patients enrolled in dose escalation were diagnosed with hepatocellular carcinoma, melanoma, renal cell or head and neck cancer. Notes on the study in general: Expanded clones tended on average to be more numerous among CD8+ T cells than CD4+.

The protocol was immunoSEQ multiplex PCR, while the TCRdb copy is restricted to in-frame clones and leaves out a portion. The table lists some 59,000 clones, more than 80% of them singletons, with less than 6% in the top ten. Regarding this clone: Antigen specificity is unknown.

The clonotype originates from an adult with an advanced solid tumor such as melanoma, head and neck, liver or kidney cancer. Sequences were derived from CD4+ or CD8+ T cells sorted from blood, sampled in a trial of the OX40 agonist ivuxolimab.

DNA for the CDR3: TGTGCCAGCAGCTTCCGGGACTTAAACACAGATACGCAGTATTTT. It specifies CASSFRDLNTDTQYF. The V gene is TRBV5-4, the J gene TRBJ2-3; D is possibly TRBD2 (6 bases). The CDR3 sequence is 15 residues long. The V end was cut by 2 bases, the J end by 2 bases, with 12 bases between. CDR1 SGHNT and CDR2 YYREEE come from the germline V gene (reference sequence).